This T cell receptor beta chain stems from a study of OX40 agonist ivuxolimab in advanced cancers. Looking at the study overall: Two cutaneous melanoma patients and one hepatocellular carcinoma patient, three in all, had partial responses.

Samples were taken at baseline and on day 1 of cycles 4 and 7. Using immunoSEQ multiplex PCR, the repertoire was profiled, and TCRdb retains in-frame clones only, with some absent. The data hold about 80,000 clones, with roughly 89% observed a single time. The CDR3 has 14 amino acids. Germline loops: CDR1 SGHNT, CDR2 YYREEE (reference sequence). V lost 2 bases, J lost 1 base, and 8 bases lay in between. The sequence derives from an adult with an advanced solid tumor such as melanoma, head and neck, liver or kidney cancer. Sequenced here: CD4+ or CD8+ T cells sorted from blood, sampled in a trial of the OX40 agonist ivuxolimab. J is TRBJ2-3 and V is TRBV5-4; no clear D gene. The CDR3, as DNA: TGTGCCAGCAGCTTTGGCGGTGGCACAGATACGCAGTATTTT. This gives the protein CASSFGGGTDTQYF. Drawing the rest from reference TRBV5-4 and TRBJ2-3, the complete variable domain is ETGVTQSPTHLIKTRGQQVTLRCSSQSGHNTVSWYQQALGQGPQFIFQYYREEENGRGNFPPRFSGLQFPNYSSELNVNALELDDSALYLCASSFGGGTDTQYFGPGTRLTVL.